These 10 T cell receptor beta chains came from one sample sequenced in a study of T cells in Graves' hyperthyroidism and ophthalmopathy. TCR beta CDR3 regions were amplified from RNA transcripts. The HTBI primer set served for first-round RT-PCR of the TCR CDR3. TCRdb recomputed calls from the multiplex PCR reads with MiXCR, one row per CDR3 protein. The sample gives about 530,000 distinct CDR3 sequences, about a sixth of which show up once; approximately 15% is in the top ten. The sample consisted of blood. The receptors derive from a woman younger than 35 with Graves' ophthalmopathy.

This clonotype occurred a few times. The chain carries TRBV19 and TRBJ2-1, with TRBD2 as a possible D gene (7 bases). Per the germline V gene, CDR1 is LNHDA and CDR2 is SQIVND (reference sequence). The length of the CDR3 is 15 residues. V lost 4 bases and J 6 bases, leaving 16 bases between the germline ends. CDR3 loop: CASSTGGTGSNEQFF. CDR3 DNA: TGTGCCAGTAGTACGGGGGGAACAGGGAGCAATGAGCAGTTCTTC.

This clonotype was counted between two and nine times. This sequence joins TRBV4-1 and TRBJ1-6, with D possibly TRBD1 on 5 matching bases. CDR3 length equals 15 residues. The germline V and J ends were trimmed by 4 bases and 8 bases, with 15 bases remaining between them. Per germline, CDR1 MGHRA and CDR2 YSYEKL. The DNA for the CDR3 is TGCGCCAGCAGCCGCGCTCCCGGGGGGGATTCACCCCTCCACTTT. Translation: CASSRAPGGDSPLHF.

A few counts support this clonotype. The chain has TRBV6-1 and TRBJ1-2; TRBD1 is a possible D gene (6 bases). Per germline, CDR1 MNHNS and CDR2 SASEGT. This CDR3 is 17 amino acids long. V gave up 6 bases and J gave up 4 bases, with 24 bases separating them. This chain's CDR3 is CASSQESGDSLIYGYTF. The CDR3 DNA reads TGTGCCAGCAGCCAAGAGTCAGGGGATTCGTTAATCTATGGCTACACCTTC.

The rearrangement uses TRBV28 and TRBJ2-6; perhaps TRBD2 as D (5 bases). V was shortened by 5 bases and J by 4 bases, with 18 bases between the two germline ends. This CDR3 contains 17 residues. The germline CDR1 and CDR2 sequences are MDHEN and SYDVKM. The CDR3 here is CASSPRTVRGGANVLTF. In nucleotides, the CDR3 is TGTGCCAGCAGTCCCCGGACTGTTCGAGGGGGGGCCAACGTCCTGACTTTC.

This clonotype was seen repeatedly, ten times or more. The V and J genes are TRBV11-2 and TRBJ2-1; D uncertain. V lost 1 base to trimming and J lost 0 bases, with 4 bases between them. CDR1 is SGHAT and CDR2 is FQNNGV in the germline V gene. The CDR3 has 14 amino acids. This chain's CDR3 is CASSLGVSYNEQFF. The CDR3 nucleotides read TGTGCCAGCAGCTTAGGGGTCTCCTACAATGAGCAGTTCTTC.

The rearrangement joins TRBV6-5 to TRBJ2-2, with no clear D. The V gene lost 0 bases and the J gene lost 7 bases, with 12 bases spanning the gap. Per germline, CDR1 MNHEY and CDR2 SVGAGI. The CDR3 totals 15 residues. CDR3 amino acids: CASSYSGNTLGELFF. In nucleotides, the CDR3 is TGTGCCAGCAGTTACTCGGGTAACACGCTCGGGGAGCTGTTTTTT.

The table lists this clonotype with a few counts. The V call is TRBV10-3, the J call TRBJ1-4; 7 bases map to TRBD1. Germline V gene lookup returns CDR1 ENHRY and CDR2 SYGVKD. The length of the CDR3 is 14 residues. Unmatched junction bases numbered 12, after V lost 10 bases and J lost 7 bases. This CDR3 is CATQTGRESEKLFF. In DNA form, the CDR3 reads TGTGCCACCCAGACAGGGCGAGAGAGTGAAAAACTGTTTTTT.

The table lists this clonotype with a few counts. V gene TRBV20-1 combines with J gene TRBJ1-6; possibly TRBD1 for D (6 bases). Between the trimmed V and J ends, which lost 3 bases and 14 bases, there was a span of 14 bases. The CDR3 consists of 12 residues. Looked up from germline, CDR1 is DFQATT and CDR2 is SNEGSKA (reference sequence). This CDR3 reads CSARGGQEALHF. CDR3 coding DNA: TGCAGTGCTAGGGGGGGCCAAGAGGCCCTCCACTTT.

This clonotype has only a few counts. The CDR3 DNA follows: TGTGCCGGGACAAGAGGGGACTATGGCTACACCTTC. Amino acid sequence: CAGTRGDYGYTF. V is TRBV19 and J is TRBJ1-2, with a weak D call TRBD1 (6 bases). The germline V gene encodes CDR1 LNHDA and CDR2 SQIVND (reference sequence). V was trimmed by 11 bases and J by 3 bases, leaving 13 bases between them. The CDR3 is 12 residues long.

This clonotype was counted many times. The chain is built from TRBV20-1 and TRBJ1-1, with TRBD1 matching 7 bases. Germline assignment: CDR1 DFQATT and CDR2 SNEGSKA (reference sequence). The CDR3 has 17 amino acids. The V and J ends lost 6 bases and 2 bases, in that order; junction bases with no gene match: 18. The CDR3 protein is CSALDPGTAFYNTEAFF. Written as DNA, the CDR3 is TGCAGTGCCCTCGACCCCGGGACAGCTTTTTATAACACTGAAGCTTTCTTT.